These 9 T cell receptor beta chains were all obtained from the same sample, sequenced in a study of CD8+CD57+ T cells in acquired aplastic anemia. It was patients with CD8+CD57+ cell expansion by flow cytometry who were chosen for sequencing. Genomic DNA, the template, was used for profiling of the TCR beta VDJ and CDR3. In TCRdb, the reads were re-called with MiXCR into one record per CDR3 protein. The data contain under 350,000 distinct CDR3 sequences, under 60% of them singletons. Sequenced: sorted CD4+, CD8+, or CD8+CD57+ T cells (not recorded which) from PBMCs. The receptors derive from a human donor with aplastic anemia.

Many counts were recorded for this clonotype. The chain links TRBV5-1 to TRBJ2-7; a possible D gene is TRBD1 (5 bases). The CDR3 sequence is 14 residues long. V shed 1 base and J shed 2 bases, with 10 bases lying between them. Germline V gene lookup returns CDR1 SGHRS and CDR2 YFSETQ. CDR3 DNA: TGCGCCAGCAGCTTGCAAGGACATACCTACGAGCAGTACTTC. Encoded protein: CASSLQGHTYEQYF.

This chain connects TRBV20-1 to TRBJ2-3, with a tentative D call TRBD2 (6 bases). Deletions cut 4 bases from V and 1 base from J, with 12 bases between. This CDR3 comprises 14 residues. From germline, CDR1 is DFQATT and CDR2 SNEGSKA (reference sequence). CDR3 region: CSATNGGGTDTQYF. For the CDR3, the DNA is TGCAGTGCTACTAATGGCGGGGGCACAGATACGCAGTATTTT.

The rearrangement uses TRBV5-1 and TRBJ1-1; D may be TRBD1 (6 bases). V was cut by 4 bases and J by 3 bases, with 13 bases left in between. Germline-derived CDR1 and CDR2 are SGHRS and YFSETQ. The CDR3 is 14 amino acids. CDR3 nucleotide sequence: TGCGCCAGCAGCGGTACAGGGCCACACACTGAAGCTTTCTTT. This encodes CASSGTGPHTEAFF.

The rearrangement uses TRBV29-1 and TRBJ2-1, with D possibly matching TRBD2 (7 bases). The CDR3 loop spans 12 amino acids. Per germline, CDR1 SQVTM and CDR2 ANQGSEA. The ends were cut back, 6 bases at V and 6 bases at J, with 12 bases in the middle. CDR3 nucleotide sequence: TGCAGCGTGGTCGCGGGGGCCAATGAGCAGTTCTTC. Translating it yields CSVVAGANEQFF.

As for this clonotype: The conserved final phenylalanine or tryptophan is absent from the CDR3, which likely points to a read error. V usage is TRBV25-1 and J usage is TRBJ1-1; 9 bases are shared with TRBD1. The trim removed 5 bases at V and 11 bases at J, leaving 12 bases unmatched. The CDR3 totals 14 residues. Looked up from germline, CDR1 is MGHDK and CDR2 is SYGVNS. CDR3 region: CASSYAGQGSMAFL. The DNA of the CDR3 is TGTGCCAGCAGTTACGCGGGACAGGGCTCGATGGCTTTCCTT.

This clonotype was seen a few times. The chain carries TRBV7-2 and TRBJ2-1; perhaps TRBD2 as D (6 bases). Per the germline V gene, CDR1 is SGHTA and CDR2 is FQGNSA. The CDR3 contains 14 residues. With 1 base removed from V and 6 bases from J, the gap between germline ends came to 10 bases. The CDR3 sequence: CASSLGGISNEQFF. The CDR3 nucleotides are TGTGCCAGCAGCTTAGGCGGGATCAGCAATGAGCAGTTCTTC.

This chain links TRBV20-1 with TRBJ2-3; D may correspond to TRBD1 or TRBD2 (6 bases each). V was pared by 6 bases and J by 5 bases, with 15 bases between. The CDR3 sequence is 13 residues long. Germline CDR1 is DFQATT and CDR2 is SNEGSKA (reference sequence). The CDR3: CSARVGGRDTQYF. The CDR3, as DNA: TGCAGTGCCCGAGTCGGGGGCCGAGATACGCAGTATTTT.

This chain links TRBV2 with TRBJ1-2; D possibly corresponds to TRBD1 (5 bases). This CDR3 region has 14 residues. Looked up from germline, CDR1 is SNHLY and CDR2 is FYNNEI. V dropped 2 bases and J dropped 8 bases, with 15 bases sitting between them. The CDR3 here is CASSESGFQGGYTF. DNA of the CDR3: TGTGCCAGCAGTGAATCGGGTTTTCAGGGCGGCTACACCTTC. Supplemented by reference TRBV2 and TRBJ1-2, the full variable domain reads EPEVTQTPSHQVTQMGQEVILRCVPISNHLYFYWYRQILGQKVEFLVSFYNNEISEKSEIFDDQFSVERPDGSNFTLKIRSTKLEDSAMYFCASSESGFQGGYTFGSGTRLTVV.

This sequence joins TRBV7-2 and TRBJ1-3; D possibly corresponds to TRBD1 (6 bases). The CDR3 spans 15 residues. Germline assignment: CDR1 SGHTA and CDR2 FQGNSA. V was cut by 6 bases and J by 8 bases, with 20 bases left in between. As DNA, the CDR3 is TGTGCCAGCAGGAGGGGGGGGGGGGATGGCTACACCATATATTTT. Translation gives CASRRGGGDGYTIYF.